This T cell receptor beta chain was documented in a study of cytomegalovirus exposure and HLA in healthy donors. General study findings and limits: Generally TCR sequences proved uncommon, though certain public TCRs appeared in numerous donors.

Germline values: CDR1 SEHNR, CDR2 FQNEAQ (reference sequence). V lost 4 bases, J lost 8 bases, and 15 bases stayed unmatched. The CDR3 consists of 17 residues. PCR employed 60 Vbeta and 13 Jbeta primers. TCRdb's table, derived via immunoSEQ multiplex PCR, lists solely in-frame clones and lacks some. The top ten clones hold about 2.3% of a sample with tens of thousands of clones, around 64% of them seen once. In regard to this clone: Its specificity is not known.

The study did not record CMV serostatus for this donor. The origin of this receptor is a human donor in good health. V is TRBV7-9 and J is TRBJ2-1, with 9 bases aligning to TRBD1. The source material was PBMCs. CDR3 loop: CASSSNSGTGRAYEQFF. In nucleotides, the CDR3 is TGTGCCAGCAGCTCAAACTCCGGGACAGGGAGGGCATATGAGCAGTTCTTC.